This TCR beta chain comes out of a study of cytomegalovirus exposure and HLA in healthy donors. General study findings and limits: Across donors, most TCRs were seen rarely, yet some public ones were widespread.

Turning to this clone: Its antigen is still unknown.

The protocol was immunoSEQ multiplex PCR, while the TCRdb copy is restricted to in-frame clones and leaves out a portion. The sample shows a few hundred thousand clones, 85% to 90% of them seen only once. This CDR3 is 16 amino acids long. J gave up 4 bases and V 9 bases, and 16 bases lay outside the gene matches. CDR1 and CDR2 (germline): LNHNV, YYDKDF (reference sequence). The rearrangement links TRBV15 to TRBJ1-1, with TRBD1 identical over 8 bases. The TCR sequence derives from a woman between 18 and 29 years old in good health and CMV-seronegative. The specimen was PBMCs. CDR3 coding DNA: TGTGCCACATCTGCCAGGGGGCTCAGCGGATTCACTGAAGCTTTCTTT. It yields the protein CATSARGLSGFTEAFF. The whole variable domain, remainder taken from reference TRBV15 and TRBJ1-1, is DAMVIQNPRYQVTQFGKPVTLSCSQTLNHNVMYWYQQKSSQAPKLLFHYYDKDFNNEADTPDNFQSRRPNTSFCFLDIRSPGLGDTAMYLCATSARGLSGFTEAFFGQGTRLTVV.